This T cell receptor beta chain was sequenced during a study of blood T cells in healthy people across ages. This CDR3 is built from 16 residues. Per germline, CDR1 SGHDN and CDR2 FVKESK. Trimming removed 0 bases from V and 2 bases from J, with 13 bases in between. Through a sample-barcoded 5' primer and a J-beta primer mix, a second PCR was run for roughly 6 to 12 cycles. Each cDNA molecule was tagged by a template-switch adaptor with 12 random nucleotides. TCRdb used MiXCR to reprocess the 5' RACE reads, holding one entry per CDR3 protein. The sample lists about 780,000 distinct CDR3 sequences, roughly 46% occurring once. Study-wide findings and caveats: Reliance upon unsorted PBMCs precluded definitive naive versus antigen-experienced comparison. The study lacked donor CMV status, which possibly confounded expanded clonotype changes. A greater number of naive CD4+ cells and higher diversity distinguished long-lived donors from aged donors.

About this clonotype itself: Its antigen is undetermined.

This chain uses TRBV14 with TRBJ1-2; D not resolved. This TCR came from a man aged 80 or over in good health. Sequences were obtained from blood. The CDR3 bases are TGTGCCAGCAGCCAAGATCGAAAAGGAGCCAACTATGGCTACACCTTC. Encoded protein: CASSQDRKGANYGYTF.